This T cell receptor (beta chain) was recorded in a study of blood T cell repertoires in COVID-19. Across the whole study: COVID-19 samples from acute and convalescent phases originated in the United States, Italy and Spain. T cells, B-cell-depleted T cells, or PBMCs supplied cDNA or gDNA.

In the original processing: Amplifying reference gene primers gave estimates of nucleated cell counts. Sequencing was performed with immunoSEQ multiplex PCR; in TCRdb, only in-frame clones are kept and a portion is missing. V, J and clone size were drawn from that table, and D and trimming were deduced from the DNA. Among around 50,000 clones listed, more than 80% were seen once. CDR1 SGHRS and CDR2 YFSETQ come from the germline V gene. The CDR3 is made up of 17 amino acids. Trimming at V came to 3 bases and at J to 4 bases, leaving 7 bases not matched to a gene. Recruited during active infection, patients (from Seattle) were subsequently followed longitudinally.

The chain has TRBV5-1 and TRBJ2-3, with 14 bases identical to TRBD2. This clonotype was sampled from a man aged 55-75 years with COVID-19, enrolled during active disease. The sample taken for sequencing was peripheral blood. In DNA form, the CDR3 reads TGCGCCAGCAGCTGGCAGTCGACTAGCGGGGGGGCAGATACGCAGTATTTT. Translated, it gives CASSWQSTSGGADTQYF.